This is a list of T cell receptor beta chains from one sample in a study of Graves' ophthalmopathy and Graves' hyperthyroidism. TCRdb re-called the multiplex PCR reads with MiXCR, one entry per CDR3 protein. This sample has approximately 330,000 distinct CDR3 sequences, with about a sixth found just once. Sequenced material: peripheral blood. Source of these receptors: an adult man with Graves' ophthalmopathy. The conserved cysteine and the conserved F or W are not part of the CDR3 here.

v_call: TRBV28; j_call: TRBJ1-5; cdr3_aa: ASSLYSRDRDSNQPQH
v_call: TRBV15; j_call: TRBJ2-2; cdr3_aa: ATRTLGTGELF
v_call: TRBV28; j_call: TRBJ1-2; cdr3_aa: ASSYPLGRRYGYT
v_call: TRBV30; j_call: TRBJ2-2; cdr3_aa: AWSATGIGELF
v_call: TRBV2; j_call: TRBJ1-2; cdr3_aa: ASSAKGAHGYT
v_call: TRBV10-3; j_call: TRBJ1-2; cdr3_aa: AISESDGGYT
v_call: TRBV12-3/TRBV12-4; j_call: TRBJ2-7; cdr3_aa: ASSPAGLVAYEQY
v_call: TRBV4-1; j_call: TRBJ2-7; cdr3_aa: ASSYLAGISYEQY
v_call: TRBV6-5; j_call: TRBJ1-5; cdr3_aa: ATQGAGQPQH
v_call: TRBV7-9; j_call: TRBJ1-1; cdr3_aa: ASSDRTGSPEAF
v_call: TRBV4-1; j_call: TRBJ1-3; cdr3_aa: ASSQGYDSGSGNTIY
v_call: TRBV11-2; j_call: TRBJ2-7; cdr3_aa: ASSSRINTSGRGYEQY
v_call: TRBV11-3; j_call: TRBJ1-5; cdr3_aa: ASSLRQGNQPQH
v_call: TRBV6-1; j_call: TRBJ2-7; cdr3_aa: ASTQGLRGNEQY
v_call: TRBV7-8; j_call: TRBJ1-3; cdr3_aa: ASSDRRTASGNTIY
v_call: TRBV6-2/TRBV6-3; j_call: TRBJ1-1; cdr3_aa: ASRYGLGANTEAC
v_call: TRBV6-5; j_call: TRBJ2-2; cdr3_aa: ASSYGAGGGTGELF
v_call: TRBV3-1; j_call: TRBJ1-1; cdr3_aa: ASSQESRTNTEAF
v_call: TRBV15; j_call: TRBJ2-5; cdr3_aa: ATSRPTGIKVGETQY
v_call: TRBV11-2; j_call: TRBJ2-7; cdr3_aa: ASSFRPTDEQY
v_call: TRBV5-8; j_call: TRBJ1-1; cdr3_aa: ASSLVGGDTEAF
v_call: TRBV24-1; j_call: TRBJ2-5; cdr3_aa: ATSDPGQGRLETQY
v_call: TRBV30; j_call: TRBJ1-2; cdr3_aa: AWSYAGNYGYT
v_call: TRBV7-9; j_call: TRBJ2-2; cdr3_aa: ASSLAIAGPGELF
v_call: TRBV7-9; j_call: TRBJ2-7; cdr3_aa: ASSLGQFGEQY
v_call: TRBV11-1; j_call: TRBJ2-7; cdr3_aa: ASSPRLAGVGEQY
v_call: TRBV12-3/TRBV12-4; j_call: TRBJ1-2; cdr3_aa: ASSPGLSGYT
v_call: TRBV29-1; j_call: TRBJ1-5; cdr3_aa: SVEVTGNQPQP
v_call: TRBV7-8; j_call: TRBJ2-7; cdr3_aa: ASSLWGSRQGYVQY